Presented here are 10 T cell receptor beta chains from one specimen sequenced in a study of blood T cell repertoires in COVID-19. Only in-frame clones appear in the TCRdb table, and some are missing; sequencing was by immunoSEQ multiplex PCR. The profile covers about 15,000 clones, with less than 80% appearing a single time and under 35% taken by the ten largest. The sequenced sample was peripheral blood. The source of these receptors is a man between 65 and 85 years old with active or convalescent COVID-19.

V is TRBV5-4 and J is TRBJ2-7; 11 bases match TRBD1. Germline V CDR1 and CDR2: SGHNT, YYREEE (reference sequence). The J segment lost 6 bases and the V segment lost 3 bases, leaving 5 bases of the junction unmatched. CDR3 size: 14 residues. CDR3 sequence: CASSSRTGGFEQYF. The CDR3 bases are TGTGCCAGCAGCTCCCGGACAGGGGGCTTCGAGCAGTACTTC.

This clone occurred a few times. J is TRBJ1-2 and V is TRBV28; no reliable D call. V lost 3 bases to trimming and J lost 5 bases, with 7 bases between them. Per the germline V gene, CDR1 is MDHEN and CDR2 is SYDVKM. This CDR3 has 12 amino acids. The CDR3 reads CASSLGLYGYTF. The CDR3 DNA is TGTGCCAGCAGTTTGGGCCTATATGGCTACACCTTC.

The rearrangement uses TRBV27 and TRBJ1-1, with TRBD1 matching over 7 bases. Germline values: CDR1 MNHEY, CDR2 SMNVEV (reference sequence). V was clipped by 5 bases and J by 0 bases; unmatched bases: 3. CDR3 size: 14 residues. CDR3 DNA sequence: TGTGCCAGCAGTCTCGGGACAGTGAACACTGAAGCTTTCTTT. This encodes CASSLGTVNTEAFF.

V gene TRBV7-9 combines with J gene TRBJ2-6; TRBD1 matches 9 bases. Per the germline V gene, CDR1 is SEHNR and CDR2 is FQNEAQ (reference sequence). V trimming: 3 bases; J trimming: 2 bases; junction bases outside the gene matches: 8. This CDR3 comprises 18 residues. The CDR3 bases are TGTGCCAGCAGCTTTCCCGGGACAGGGAACACTGGGGCCAACGTCCTGACTTTC. It translates to CASSFPGTGNTGANVLTF.

In this sample, this clone turned up once. This chain joins TRBV4-3 and TRBJ2-2; 7 bases align to TRBD1. CDR1 and CDR2 from the germline V gene are LGHNA and YSLEER. V gave up 2 bases and J gave up 5 bases; unmatched junction bases: 5. The CDR3 is made up of 15 amino acids. The CDR3 here is CASSQSPTGTGELFF. The DNA for the CDR3 is TGCGCCAGCAGCCAATCCCCGACAGGGACCGGGGAGCTGTTTTTT.

The V gene is TRBV5-1, the J gene TRBJ1-4; weak D call: TRBD1 (5 bases). The V end was cut by 0 bases, the J end by 3 bases, with 12 bases between. This CDR3 is built from 16 residues. CDR1 is SGHRS, CDR2 YFSETQ, per germline. The CDR3: CASSLAGQGANEKLFF. CDR3 bases: TGCGCCAGCAGCTTGGCCGGGCAAGGGGCTAATGAAAAACTGTTTTTT. The complete variable domain, with remaining parts taken from reference TRBV5-1 and TRBJ1-4, reads KAGVTQTPRYLIKTRGQQVTLSCSPISGHRSVSWYQQTPGQGLQFLFEYFSETQRNKGNFPGRFSGRQFSNSRSEMNVSTLELGDSALYLCASSLAGQGANEKLFFGSGTQLSVL.

The J gene is TRBJ1-2, the V gene TRBV21-1; TRBD1 was called by the table and not checked on the DNA. TRBV21-1 is a pseudogene segment. This CDR3 is 17 amino acids long. CDR3 in amino acids: CASSKALDTFWGYGYTF. For the CDR3, the DNA is TGTGCCAGCAGCAAAGCGCTGGACACCTTTTGGGGCTATGGCTACACCTTC.

This sequence joins TRBV5-1 and TRBJ1-1; 7 nucleotides align to TRBD1. The V segment lost 0 bases and the J segment 5 bases; nucleotides outside the gene matches: 4. CDR1 and CDR2 (germline): SGHRS, YFSETQ. The CDR3 totals 14 residues. Here the CDR3 reads CASSLEQGRTEAFF. As DNA, the CDR3 is TGCGCCAGCAGCTTGGAACAGGGGAGGACTGAAGCTTTCTTT. The whole variable domain, filled in from reference TRBV5-1 and TRBJ1-1, reads KAGVTQTPRYLIKTRGQQVTLSCSPISGHRSVSWYQQTPGQGLQFLFEYFSETQRNKGNFPGRFSGRQFSNSRSEMNVSTLELGDSALYLCASSLEQGRTEAFFGQGTRLTVV.

V usage is TRBV9 and J usage is TRBJ2-7; possibly TRBD1 for D (6 bases). Germline V lookup: CDR1 SGDLS, CDR2 YYNGEE. The CDR3 sequence is 15 residues long. Trimming shortened V by 0 bases and J by 0 bases, and 10 bases separated the two germline ends. The CDR3 region is CASSVETGPSYEQYF. The CDR3 region has the DNA TGTGCCAGCAGCGTAGAAACAGGGCCCTCCTACGAGCAGTACTTC.

Regarding this clone: A much larger clonotype is one base distant, so this may be a read error. Other DNA sequences in this sample translate to the same CDR3. The V gene is TRBV2, the J gene TRBJ2-3; D is perhaps TRBD2 (7 bases). The V end was cut by 11 bases, the J end by 5 bases, with 23 bases between. CDR1 SNHLY and CDR2 FYNNEI come from the germline V gene. This CDR3 has 15 amino acids. DNA for the CDR3: TGTGCCCGCCGGGGGACATGGGGGGGCCAAGATACGCAGTATTTT. It encodes CARRGTWGGQDTQYF.